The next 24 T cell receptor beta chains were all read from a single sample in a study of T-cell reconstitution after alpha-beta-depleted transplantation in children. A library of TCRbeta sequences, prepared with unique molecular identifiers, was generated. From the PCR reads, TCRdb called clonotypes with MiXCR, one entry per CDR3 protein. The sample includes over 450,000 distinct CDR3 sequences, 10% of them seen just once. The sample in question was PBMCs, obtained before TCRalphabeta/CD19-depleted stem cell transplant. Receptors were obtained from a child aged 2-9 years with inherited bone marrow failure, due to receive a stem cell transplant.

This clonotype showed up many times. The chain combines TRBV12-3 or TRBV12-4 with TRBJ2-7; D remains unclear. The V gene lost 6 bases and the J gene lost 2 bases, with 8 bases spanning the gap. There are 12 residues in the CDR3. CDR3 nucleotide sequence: TGTGCCAGCAGATTTAGTACCTACGAGCAGTACTTC. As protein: CASRFSTYEQYF.

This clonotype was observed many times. The CDR3 nucleotides are TGCAGTGCTAGAGTTCGGCTCCGCCAAGAGACCCAGTACTTC. Translation: CSARVRLRQETQYF. V usage is TRBV20-1 and J usage is TRBJ2-5; the D is unclear. Germline CDR1 is DFQATT and CDR2 is SNEGSKA (reference sequence). V was cut by 1 base and J by 1 base, with 10 bases left in between. The CDR3 is 14 amino acids.

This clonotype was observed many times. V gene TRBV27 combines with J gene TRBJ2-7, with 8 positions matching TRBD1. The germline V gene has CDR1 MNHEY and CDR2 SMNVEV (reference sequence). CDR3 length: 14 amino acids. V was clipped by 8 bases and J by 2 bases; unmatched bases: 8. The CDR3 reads CASQTGTGAYEQYF. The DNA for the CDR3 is TGTGCCAGCCAAACCGGGACAGGCGCCTACGAGCAGTACTTC.

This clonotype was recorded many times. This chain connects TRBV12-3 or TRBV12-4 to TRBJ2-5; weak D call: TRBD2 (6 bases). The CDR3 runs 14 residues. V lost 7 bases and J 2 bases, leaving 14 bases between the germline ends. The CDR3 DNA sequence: TGTGCCAGCAAGGAGGCTAGCGCACAAGAGACCCAGTACTTC. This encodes CASKEASAQETQYF.

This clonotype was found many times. CDR3 sequence reads: CASSVGQRTDTQYF. Here the CDR3 DNA reads TGTGCCAGCAGCGTTGGACAGCGCACAGATACGCAGTATTTT. The V gene is TRBV7-9, the J gene TRBJ2-3, with D perhaps matching TRBD1 (6 bases). The V and J ends lost 5 bases and 1 base respectively, with 10 bases between them. The CDR3 has 14 residues. Germline lookup yields CDR1 SEHNR and CDR2 FQNEAQ (reference sequence).

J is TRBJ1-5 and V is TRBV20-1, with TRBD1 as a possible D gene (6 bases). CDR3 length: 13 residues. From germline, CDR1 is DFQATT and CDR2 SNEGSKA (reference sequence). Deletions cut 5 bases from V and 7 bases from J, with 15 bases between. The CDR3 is CSAPDTGRQPQHF. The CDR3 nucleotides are TGCAGTGCTCCCGACACAGGGAGGCAGCCCCAGCATTTT.

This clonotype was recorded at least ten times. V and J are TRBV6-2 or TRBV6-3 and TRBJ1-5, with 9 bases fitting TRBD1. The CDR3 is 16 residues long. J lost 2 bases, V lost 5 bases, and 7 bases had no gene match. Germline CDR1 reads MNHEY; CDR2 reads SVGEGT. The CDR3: CASSPWTGEGNQPQHF. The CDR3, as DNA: TGTGCCAGCAGTCCCTGGACAGGGGAGGGCAATCAGCCCCAGCATTTT.

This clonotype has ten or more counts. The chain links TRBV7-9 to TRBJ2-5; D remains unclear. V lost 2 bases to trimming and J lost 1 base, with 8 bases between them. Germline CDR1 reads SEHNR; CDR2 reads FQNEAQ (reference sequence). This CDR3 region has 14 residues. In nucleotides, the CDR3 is TGTGCCAGCAGCTTAAGGCAGGCCCAAGAGACCCAGTACTTC. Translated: CASSLRQAQETQYF.

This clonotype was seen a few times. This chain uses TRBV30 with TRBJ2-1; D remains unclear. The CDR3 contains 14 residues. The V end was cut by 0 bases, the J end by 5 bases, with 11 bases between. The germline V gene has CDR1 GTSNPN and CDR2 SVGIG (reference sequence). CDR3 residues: CAWSVLERNNEQFF. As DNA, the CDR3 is TGTGCCTGGAGTGTACTGGAGAGAAACAATGAGCAGTTCTTC.

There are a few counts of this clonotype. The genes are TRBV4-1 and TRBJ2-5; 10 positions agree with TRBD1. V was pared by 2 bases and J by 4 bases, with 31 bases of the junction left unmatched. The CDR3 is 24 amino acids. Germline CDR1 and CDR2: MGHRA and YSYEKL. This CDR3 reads CASSQTPAGTGANWGFRGGETQYF. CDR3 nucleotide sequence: TGCGCCAGCAGCCAAACCCCCGCCGGGACAGGGGCCAACTGGGGGTTCCGAGGAGGAGAGACCCAGTACTTC.

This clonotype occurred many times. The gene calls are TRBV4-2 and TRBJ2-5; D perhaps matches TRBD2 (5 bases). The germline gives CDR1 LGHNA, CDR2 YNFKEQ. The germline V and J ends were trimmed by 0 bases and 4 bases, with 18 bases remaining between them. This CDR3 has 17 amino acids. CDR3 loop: CASSQDGLSLGGETQYF. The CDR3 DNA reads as TGTGCCAGCAGCCAAGATGGGTTGTCACTAGGTGGAGAGACCCAGTACTTC.

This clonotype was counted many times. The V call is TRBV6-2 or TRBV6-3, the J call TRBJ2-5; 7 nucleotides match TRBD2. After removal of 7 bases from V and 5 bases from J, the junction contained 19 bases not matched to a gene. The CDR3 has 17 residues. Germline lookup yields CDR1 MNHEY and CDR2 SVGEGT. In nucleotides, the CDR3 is TGTGCCAGCACCTTACCTTATCTAGCGGACTCTGGGGAGACCCAGTACTTC. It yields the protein CASTLPYLADSGETQYF.

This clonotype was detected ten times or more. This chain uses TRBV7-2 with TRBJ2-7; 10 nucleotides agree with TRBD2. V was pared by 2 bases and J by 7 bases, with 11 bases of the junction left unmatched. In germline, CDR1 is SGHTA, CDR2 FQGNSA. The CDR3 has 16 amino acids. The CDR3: CASSLFAAGGPEEQYF. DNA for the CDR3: TGTGCCAGCAGCTTATTTGCAGCGGGAGGGCCGGAAGAGCAGTACTTC.

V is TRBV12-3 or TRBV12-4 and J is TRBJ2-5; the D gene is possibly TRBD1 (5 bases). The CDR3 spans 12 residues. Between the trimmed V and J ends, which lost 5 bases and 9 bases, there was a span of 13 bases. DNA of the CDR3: TGTGCCAGCAGTGAACTCAGGGATGCCCAGTACTTC. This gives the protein CASSELRDAQYF.

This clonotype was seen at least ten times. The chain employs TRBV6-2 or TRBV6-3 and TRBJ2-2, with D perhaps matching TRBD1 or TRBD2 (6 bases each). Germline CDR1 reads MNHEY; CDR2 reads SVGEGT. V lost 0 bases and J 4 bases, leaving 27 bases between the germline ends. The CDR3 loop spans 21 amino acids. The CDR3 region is CASSYSHYLTGAHSVTGELFF. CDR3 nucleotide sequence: TGTGCCAGCAGTTACTCCCATTACCTAACGGGGGCCCACTCCGTCACCGGGGAGCTGTTTTTT.

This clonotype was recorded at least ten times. Written as DNA, the CDR3 is TGTGCCAGCAGCATGGTAGGGGGGGACAGGGGCCCCTACGAGCAGTACTTC. It yields the protein CASSMVGGDRGPYEQYF. The rearrangement uses TRBV12-3 or TRBV12-4 and TRBJ2-7; 10 nucleotides agree with TRBD1. J was trimmed by 2 bases and V by 6 bases; bases with no gene match: 13. The CDR3 is made up of 17 amino acids.

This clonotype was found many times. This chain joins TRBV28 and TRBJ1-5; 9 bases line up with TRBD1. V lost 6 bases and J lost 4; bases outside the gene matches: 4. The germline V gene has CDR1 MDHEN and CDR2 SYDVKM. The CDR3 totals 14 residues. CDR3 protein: CASRTGGRNQPQHF. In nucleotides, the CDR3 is TGTGCCAGCAGAACAGGGGGCCGTAATCAGCCCCAGCATTTT.

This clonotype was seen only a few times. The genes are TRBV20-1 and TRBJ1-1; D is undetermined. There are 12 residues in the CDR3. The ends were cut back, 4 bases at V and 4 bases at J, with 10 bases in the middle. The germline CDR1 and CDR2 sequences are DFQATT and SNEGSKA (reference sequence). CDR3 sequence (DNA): TGCAGTGCTACCGGGGTCGGCACTGAAGCTTTCTTT. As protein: CSATGVGTEAFF.

CDR3 sequence reads: CASSLYSSGGNTDTQYF. For the CDR3, the DNA is TGCGCCAGCAGCTTGTACTCCAGCGGGGGAAACACAGATACGCAGTATTTT. V gene TRBV5-1 combines with J gene TRBJ2-3; TRBD2 matches 8 bases. Looked up from germline, CDR1 is SGHRS and CDR2 is YFSETQ. Germline trimming cut 1 base from V and 2 bases from J; bases unmatched to any gene: 9. The CDR3 totals 17 residues.

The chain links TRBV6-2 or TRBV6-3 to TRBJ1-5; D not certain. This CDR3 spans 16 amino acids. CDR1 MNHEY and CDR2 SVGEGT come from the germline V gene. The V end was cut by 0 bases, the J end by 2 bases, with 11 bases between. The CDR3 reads CASSYSLPWGNQPQHF. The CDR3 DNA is TGTGCCAGCAGTTACTCCCTACCCTGGGGCAATCAGCCCCAGCATTTT.

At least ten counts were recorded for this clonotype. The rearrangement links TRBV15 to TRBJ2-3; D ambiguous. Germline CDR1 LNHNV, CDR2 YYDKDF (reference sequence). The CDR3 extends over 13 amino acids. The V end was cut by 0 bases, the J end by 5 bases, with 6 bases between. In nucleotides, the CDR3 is TGTGCCACCAGCAGAGATAGAGGAGATACGCAGTATTTT. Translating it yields CATSRDRGDTQYF.

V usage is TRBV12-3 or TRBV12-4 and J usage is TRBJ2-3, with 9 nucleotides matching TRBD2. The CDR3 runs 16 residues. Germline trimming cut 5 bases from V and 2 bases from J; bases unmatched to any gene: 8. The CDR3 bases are TGTGCCAGCAGTCCCCTGTCTAGCGGGATCACAGATACGCAGTATTTT. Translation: CASSPLSSGITDTQYF.

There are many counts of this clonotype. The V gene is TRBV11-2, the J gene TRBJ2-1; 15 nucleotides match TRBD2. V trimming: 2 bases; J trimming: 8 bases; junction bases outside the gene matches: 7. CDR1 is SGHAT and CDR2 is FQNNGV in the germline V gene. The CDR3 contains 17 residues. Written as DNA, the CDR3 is TGTGCCAGCAGCTTACCTGGACTAGCGGGAGGGTTGGATGAGCAGTTCTTC. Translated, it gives CASSLPGLAGGLDEQFF.

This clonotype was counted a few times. CDR3 sequence (DNA): TGCAGTGCTAGAGTGGCGGGAGACAACGAGCAGTACTTC. Translating it yields CSARVAGDNEQYF. The chain joins TRBV20-1 to TRBJ2-7; 7 bases map to TRBD2. The junction had 5 bases not matched to a gene; V was cut back by 1 base and J by 5 bases. The CDR3 covers 13 residues. CDR1 is DFQATT, CDR2 SNEGSKA, per germline (reference sequence).